Listed below are T cell receptor beta chains from one sample, sequenced in a study of blood T cell repertoires in COVID-19. Some clones are missing from TCRdb's copy, which holds only in-frame ones; the method was immunoSEQ multiplex PCR. The sample consists of 60,000 or so clones, 87% of them appearing once. The sequenced sample was peripheral blood. The receptors come from a human donor with acute or convalescent COVID-19. The donor label of this sample is uncertain. The CDR3 runs from the conserved cysteine through the conserved F or W. D genes are given only for firm matches. The size entry is marked missing in some rows and otherwise reads once, few, many or a size class.

J gene: TRBJ2-7
V gene: TRBV11-3
clone size: -
D gene: -
CDR3 protein: CASSQQGSSYEQYF
CDR3 DNA: TGTGCCAGCAGCCAACAGGGAAGCTCCTACGAGCAGTACTTC

J gene: TRBJ1-1
V gene: TRBV7-2
clone size: -
D gene: TRBD1
CDR3 protein: CASSTGQGAYTEAFF
CDR3 DNA: TGTGCCAGCAGCACGGGACAGGGGGCGTACACTGAAGCTTTCTTT

J gene: TRBJ2-3
V gene: TRBV5-1
clone size: few
D gene: -
CDR3 protein: CASSFNTDTQYF
CDR3 DNA: TGCGCCAGCAGCTTTAATACAGATACGCAGTATTTT

J gene: TRBJ2-2
V gene: TRBV19
clone size: -
D gene: TRBD1
CDR3 protein: CASTVNPPDRDTGELFF
CDR3 DNA: TGTGCCAGTACTGTCAACCCCCCTGACAGGGACACCGGGGAGCTGTTTTTT

J gene: TRBJ2-3
V gene: TRBV5-1
clone size: -
D gene: TRBD2
CDR3 protein: CASSLYGSGRGTDTQYF
CDR3 DNA: TGCGCCAGCAGCTTGTATGGTAGCGGGAGAGGGACAGATACGCAGTATTTT

J gene: TRBJ2-4
V gene: TRBV7-8
clone size: -
D gene: -
CDR3 protein: CASSLVEGRGPSLAKNIQYF
CDR3 DNA: TGTGCCAGCAGCTTAGTGGAAGGCAGGGGCCCATCTCTAGCCAAAAACATTCAGTACTTC

J gene: TRBJ2-1
V gene: TRBV28
clone size: -
D gene: TRBD1
CDR3 protein: CASSGRDRAGNEQFF
CDR3 DNA: TGTGCCAGCAGTGGCCGGGACAGGGCAGGCAATGAGCAGTTCTTC

J gene: TRBJ2-1
V gene: TRBV6-1
clone size: -
D gene: TRBD2
CDR3 protein: CASSEAGTSGSFF
CDR3 DNA: TGTGCCAGCAGTGAAGCGGGGACTAGCGGGAGTTTCTTC

J gene: TRBJ1-1
V gene: TRBV28
clone size: few
D gene: -
CDR3 protein: CASSLLRGTNTEAFF
CDR3 DNA: TGTGCCAGCAGTTTACTGCGGGGGACGAACACTGAAGCTTTCTTT

J gene: TRBJ2-1
V gene: TRBV9
clone size: -
D gene: -
CDR3 protein: CASSVVGRGGKYNEQFF
CDR3 DNA: TGTGCCAGCAGCGTAGTAGGTAGAGGTGGAAAATACAATGAGCAGTTCTTC

J gene: TRBJ2-1
V gene: TRBV18
clone size: -
D gene: -
CDR3 protein: CASSVGAVSSYNEQFF
CDR3 DNA: TGTGCCAGCTCCGTCGGTGCGGTGAGCTCCTACAATGAGCAGTTCTTC

J gene: TRBJ1-4
V gene: TRBV7-9
clone size: -
D gene: TRBD1
CDR3 protein: CASSQTTGLVEKLFF
CDR3 DNA: TGTGCCAGCAGCCAAACGACAGGGTTGGTTGAAAAACTGTTTTTT

J gene: TRBJ2-2
V gene: TRBV19
clone size: -
D gene: -
CDR3 protein: CASSIAHSTTGELFF
CDR3 DNA: TGTGCCAGTAGTATAGCGCACAGCACCACCGGGGAGCTGTTTTTT

J gene: TRBJ1-3
V gene: TRBV7-2
clone size: -
D gene: -
CDR3 protein: CASSFMRGDTIYF
CDR3 DNA: TGTGCCAGCAGCTTTATGCGGGGAGACACCATATATTTT

J gene: TRBJ1-4
V gene: TRBV30
clone size: -
D gene: -
CDR3 protein: CAWGARDEKLFF
CDR3 DNA: TGTGCCTGGGGGGCACGGGATGAAAAACTGTTTTTT

J gene: TRBJ1-2
V gene: TRBV30
clone size: -
D gene: -
CDR3 protein: CAWTPGEGYTF
CDR3 DNA: TGTGCCTGGACCCCAGGGGAGGGCTACACCTTC

J gene: TRBJ2-5
V gene: TRBV20-1
clone size: -
D gene: -
CDR3 protein: CSASYSETQYF
CDR3 DNA: TGCAGTGCTAGTTACAGCGAGACCCAGTACTTC

J gene: TRBJ2-3
V gene: TRBV5-1
clone size: -
D gene: TRBD2
CDR3 protein: CASSLGGTSGTDTQYF
CDR3 DNA: TGCGCCAGCAGCTTGGGTGGGACTAGCGGCACAGATACGCAGTATTTT

J gene: TRBJ1-1
V gene: TRBV20-1
clone size: -
D gene: -
CDR3 protein: CSARDPEAFF
CDR3 DNA: TGCAGTGCTAGAGATCCAGAAGCTTTCTTT

J gene: TRBJ2-1
V gene: TRBV3-1/TRBV3-2
clone size: -
D gene: -
CDR3 protein: CASFDGGSSYNEQFF
CDR3 DNA: TGTGCCAGCTTCGACGGGGGAAGCTCCTACAATGAGCAGTTCTTC

J gene: TRBJ2-3
V gene: TRBV6-4
clone size: -
D gene: TRBD2
CDR3 protein: CASSTTSGGTDTQYF
CDR3 DNA: TGTGCCAGCAGCACAACTAGCGGGGGCACAGATACGCAGTATTTT

J gene: TRBJ1-1
V gene: TRBV23-1
clone size: -
D gene: -
CDR3 protein: CASSLKRAGTEAFF
CDR3 DNA: TGCGCCAGCAGTCTTAAACGGGCAGGGACTGAAGCTTTCTTT

J gene: TRBJ2-2
V gene: TRBV2
clone size: -
D gene: TRBD2
CDR3 protein: CASKLLAGGRTGELFF
CDR3 DNA: TGTGCCAGCAAATTATTAGCGGGAGGAAGGACCGGGGAGCTGTTTTTT

J gene: TRBJ2-1
V gene: TRBV9
clone size: -
D gene: TRBD2
CDR3 protein: CASNVGGDYRNEQFF
CDR3 DNA: TGTGCCAGCAACGTTGGAGGGGACTACCGGAATGAGCAGTTCTTC

J gene: TRBJ2-1
V gene: TRBV5-4
clone size: -
D gene: TRBD1
CDR3 protein: CASSSPGGWYNEQFF
CDR3 DNA: TGTGCCAGCAGCTCCCCAGGGGGTTGGTACAATGAGCAGTTCTTC

J gene: TRBJ2-7
V gene: TRBV5-1
clone size: -
D gene: TRBD2
CDR3 protein: CASSLEAGGPYEQYF
CDR3 DNA: TGCGCCAGCAGCTTGGAAGCGGGAGGGCCGTACGAGCAGTACTTC

J gene: TRBJ2-4
V gene: TRBV9
clone size: -
D gene: -
CDR3 protein: CASSSHLAKNIQYF
CDR3 DNA: TGTGCCAGCAGCTCACATCTAGCCAAAAACATTCAGTACTTC

J gene: TRBJ1-2
V gene: TRBV5-4
clone size: -
D gene: -
CDR3 protein: CASSHGGGSYGYTF
CDR3 DNA: TGTGCCAGCAGTCATGGCGGGGGCTCCTATGGCTACACCTTC

J gene: TRBJ2-7
V gene: TRBV7-9
clone size: -
D gene: -
CDR3 protein: CASSFQRGEQYF
CDR3 DNA: TGTGCCAGCAGCTTCCAAAGGGGGGAGCAGTACTTC

J gene: TRBJ2-3
V gene: TRBV19
clone size: -
D gene: -
CDR3 protein: CASGTAASYSTDTQYF
CDR3 DNA: TGTGCCAGTGGAACCGCAGCGTCGTATAGCACAGATACGCAGTATTTT

J gene: TRBJ1-2
V gene: TRBV5-1
clone size: -
D gene: TRBD1
CDR3 protein: CASSLAGRGNGYTF
CDR3 DNA: TGCGCCAGCAGCTTGGCCGGCAGGGGGAATGGCTACACCTTC

J gene: TRBJ2-3
V gene: TRBV7-2
clone size: -
D gene: TRBD2
CDR3 protein: CASSLGSGGGASDTQYF
CDR3 DNA: TGTGCCAGCAGCCTAGGGTCCGGCGGGGGGGCTTCAGATACGCAGTATTTT

J gene: TRBJ1-3
V gene: TRBV6-5
clone size: -
D gene: -
CDR3 protein: CASRRGFSGNTIYF
CDR3 DNA: TGTGCCAGCAGGCGGGGCTTCTCTGGAAACACCATATATTTT

J gene: TRBJ2-7
V gene: TRBV28
clone size: -
D gene: TRBD2
CDR3 protein: CASRMSSGYEQYF
CDR3 DNA: TGTGCCAGCAGAATGTCTAGCGGGTACGAGCAGTACTTC

J gene: TRBJ1-2
V gene: TRBV28
clone size: -
D gene: -
CDR3 protein: CASSLYQGNYGYTF
CDR3 DNA: TGTGCCAGCAGTTTATATCAGGGAAACTATGGCTACACCTTC

J gene: TRBJ1-3
V gene: TRBV19
clone size: -
D gene: -
CDR3 protein: CASRQTVNSGNTIYF
CDR3 DNA: TGTGCCAGTAGGCAGACAGTTAACTCTGGAAACACCATATATTTT

J gene: TRBJ2-5
V gene: TRBV5-1
clone size: -
D gene: -
CDR3 protein: CASSPPPGVEGTQYF
CDR3 DNA: TGCGCCAGCAGCCCCCCGCCTGGGGTCGAGGGGACCCAGTACTTC

J gene: TRBJ2-5
V gene: TRBV7-7
clone size: once
D gene: TRBD1
CDR3 protein: CASSRGTDQETQYF
CDR3 DNA: TGTGCTAGCAGCAGGGGGACGGACCAAGAGACCCAGTACTTC

J gene: TRBJ2-2
V gene: TRBV6-5
clone size: once
D gene: -
CDR3 protein: CASSYPGGLGTGELFF
CDR3 DNA: TGTGCCAGCAGTTACCCTGGGGGACTTGGCACCGGGGAGCTGTTTTTT

J gene: TRBJ2-5
V gene: TRBV7-8
clone size: -
D gene: TRBD1
CDR3 protein: CASSINWDRVETQYF
CDR3 DNA: TGTGCCAGCAGCATAAACTGGGACAGGGTAGAGACCCAGTACTTC

J gene: TRBJ2-1
V gene: TRBV7-3
clone size: -
D gene: -
CDR3 protein: CASSWDGGSRNEQFF
CDR3 DNA: TGTGCCAGCAGCTGGGATGGTGGGAGTAGGAATGAGCAGTTCTTC

J gene: TRBJ1-5
V gene: TRBV5-1
clone size: -
D gene: TRBD1
CDR3 protein: CASSLEGTVGNQPQHF
CDR3 DNA: TGCGCCAGCAGCTTGGAAGGGACAGTGGGCAATCAGCCCCAGCATTTT

J gene: TRBJ2-3
V gene: TRBV7-9
clone size: few
D gene: -
CDR3 protein: CASSPRGPDTQYF
CDR3 DNA: TGTGCCAGCAGCCCCCGCGGCCCAGATACGCAGTATTTT

J gene: TRBJ2-5
V gene: TRBV13
clone size: -
D gene: -
CDR3 protein: CASSGSGYSGETQYF
CDR3 DNA: TGTGCCAGCAGCGGAAGTGGGTATTCGGGAGAGACCCAGTACTTC

J gene: TRBJ1-6
V gene: TRBV6-5
clone size: few
D gene: -
CDR3 protein: CASSSWGAYNSPLHF
CDR3 DNA: TGTGCCAGCAGTTCTTGGGGAGCCTATAATTCACCCCTCCACTTT

J gene: TRBJ2-2
V gene: TRBV10-2
clone size: -
D gene: TRBD1
CDR3 protein: CASRSGTVNTGELFF
CDR3 DNA: TGCGCCAGCAGATCCGGGACAGTGAACACCGGGGAGCTGTTTTTT

J gene: TRBJ2-2
V gene: TRBV9
clone size: -
D gene: -
CDR3 protein: CASSVASAGTGELFF
CDR3 DNA: TGTGCCAGCAGCGTAGCCTCGGCGGGGACCGGGGAGCTGTTTTTT

J gene: TRBJ1-3
V gene: TRBV19
clone size: -
D gene: -
CDR3 protein: CASSYWATGDLLSGNTIYF
CDR3 DNA: TGTGCCAGTAGTTACTGGGCAACGGGGGACCTCCTCTCTGGAAACACCATATATTTT

J gene: TRBJ1-1
V gene: TRBV27
clone size: -
D gene: -
CDR3 protein: CASSSQVYTEAFF
CDR3 DNA: TGTGCCAGCAGTTCACAGGTTTACACTGAAGCTTTCTTT

J gene: TRBJ2-7
V gene: TRBV4-1
clone size: -
D gene: TRBD2
CDR3 protein: CASSQDWEREAQNEQYF
CDR3 DNA: TGCGCCAGCAGCCAAGATTGGGAGCGGGAGGCACAAAACGAGCAGTACTTC

J gene: TRBJ1-2
V gene: TRBV6-5
clone size: -
D gene: -
CDR3 protein: CASSTRQSNGYTF
CDR3 DNA: TGTGCCAGCAGTACCCGACAGTCCAATGGCTACACCTTC